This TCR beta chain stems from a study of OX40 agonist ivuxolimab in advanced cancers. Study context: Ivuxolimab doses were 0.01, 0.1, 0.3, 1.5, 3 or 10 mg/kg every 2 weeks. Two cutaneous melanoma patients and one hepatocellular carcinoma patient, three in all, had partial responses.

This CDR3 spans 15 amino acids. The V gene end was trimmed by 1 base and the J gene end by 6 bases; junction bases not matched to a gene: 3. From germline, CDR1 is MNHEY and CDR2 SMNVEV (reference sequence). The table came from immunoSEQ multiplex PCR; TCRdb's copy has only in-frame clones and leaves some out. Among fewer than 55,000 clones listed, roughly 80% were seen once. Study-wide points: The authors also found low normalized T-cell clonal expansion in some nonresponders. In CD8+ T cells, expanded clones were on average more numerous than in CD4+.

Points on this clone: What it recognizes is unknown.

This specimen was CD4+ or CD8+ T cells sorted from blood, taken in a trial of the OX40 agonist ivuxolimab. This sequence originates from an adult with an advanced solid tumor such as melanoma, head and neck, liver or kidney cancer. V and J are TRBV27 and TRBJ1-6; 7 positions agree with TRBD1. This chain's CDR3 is CASSLWTGSNSPLHF. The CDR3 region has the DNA TGTGCCAGCAGTTTATGGACAGGATCTAATTCACCCCTCCACTTT.